Shown below are 17 T cell receptor beta chains from a single sample sequenced in a study of blood T cell repertoires in COVID-19 (TCRdb year 2020). The library was generated by the immunoSEQ multiplex PCR assay. In its TCRdb copy, this immuneACCESS table keeps in-frame sequences only and misses some clones. Where compared with another copy, unresolved V genes explain less than half of these, and the others have no known cause. The sample table holds approximately 24,000 clones, of which about 91% were seen once. The top ten clones comprise around 2% of the sample. Sequenced input: peripheral blood. Receptor source: a human donor in a cohort sampled during active COVID-19.

The chain recombines TRBV6-5 with TRBJ1-6, with a tentative D call TRBD1 (6 bases). Trimming shortened V by 4 bases and J by 4 bases, and 11 bases separated the two germline ends. Germline V gene sequence: CDR1 MNHEY, CDR2 SVGAGI. The CDR3 contains 15 residues. The CDR3: CASSFWTDYNSPLHF. Here the CDR3 DNA reads TGTGCCAGCAGTTTTTGGACAGATTATAATTCACCCCTCCACTTT.

V gene TRBV4-2 combines with J gene TRBJ1-2, with a possible D match to TRBD1 (5 bases). Trimming stripped 0 bases from V and 8 bases from J, with 10 bases between. The CDR3 contains 13 residues. Germline V gene sequence: CDR1 LGHNA, CDR2 YNFKEQ. CDR3 in amino acids: CASSQDRAGGYTF. CDR3 DNA sequence: TGTGCCAGCAGCCAAGACAGGGCAGGCGGCTACACCTTC.

The V gene is TRBV5-1, the J gene TRBJ2-7, with D possibly being TRBD2 (6 bases). The CDR3 runs to 14 residues. The V and J ends lost 4 bases and 5 bases respectively, with 16 bases between them. Looked up from germline, CDR1 is SGHRS and CDR2 is YFSETQ. The CDR3 DNA follows: TGCGCCAGCAGCCGGCCGGGGGTAGGGGACGAGCAGTACTTC. It codes for CASSRPGVGDEQYF.

The chain is built from TRBV9 and TRBJ1-3; no clear D. Trimming removed 3 bases from V and 0 bases from J, with 13 bases in between. This CDR3 contains 16 residues. CDR1 SGDLS and CDR2 YYNGEE come from the germline V gene. The CDR3 DNA reads TGTGCCAGCAGCGCCGGAGTGCTCGGCTCTGGAAACACCATATATTTT. It is translated as CASSAGVLGSGNTIYF.

This rearrangement joins TRBV28 to TRBJ2-7; TRBD1 might be the D (5 bases). CDR1 and CDR2 from the germline V gene are MDHEN and SYDVKM. The CDR3 is 13 amino acids. V was clipped by 4 bases and J by 5 bases, with 12 bases between them. The CDR3 sequence: CASSSLRVHEQYF. The DNA for the CDR3 is TGTGCCAGCAGTTCGCTCAGGGTTCACGAGCAGTACTTC. Supplemented by reference TRBV28 and TRBJ2-7, the full variable domain reads DVKVTQSSRYLVKRTGEKVFLECVQDMDHENMFWYRQDPGLGLRLIYFSYDVKMKEKGDIPEGYSVSREKKERFSLILESASTNQTSMYLCASSSLRVHEQYFGPGTRLTVT.

The V gene is TRBV10-1, the J gene TRBJ2-1, with 8 bases fitting TRBD2. Germline values: CDR1 WNHNN, CDR2 SYGVQD (reference sequence). V lost 5 bases, J lost 6 bases, and 9 bases stayed unmatched. The CDR3 sequence is 15 residues long. The CDR3 spells CASSYTGLGFNEQFF. The CDR3 DNA reads TGCGCCAGCAGTTATACGGGACTAGGGTTCAATGAGCAGTTCTTC.

The V and J genes are TRBV14 and TRBJ1-6, with a possible D match to TRBD1 (6 bases). Between the trimmed V and J ends, which lost 4 bases and 7 bases, there was a span of 14 bases. The germline CDR1 and CDR2 sequences are SGHDN and FVKESK. This CDR3 has 15 amino acids. The CDR3, as DNA: TGTGCCAGCAGCCGCTTGGGACATAAGAATTCACCCCTCCACTTT. Protein product: CASSRLGHKNSPLHF.

The chain is built from TRBV12-3 or TRBV12-4 and TRBJ1-1, with D perhaps TRBD1 (5 bases). CDR3 length: 13 residues. Trimming took off 4 bases at V and 4 bases at J, with 10 bases between the two ends. The CDR3 loop is CASSWTISTEAFF. The CDR3 bases are TGTGCCAGCAGTTGGACAATAAGCACTGAAGCTTTCTTT.

The V call is TRBV5-1, the J call TRBJ2-5, with 15 bases identical to TRBD2. Germline trimming cut 3 bases from V and 5 bases from J; bases unmatched to any gene: 8. Germline V gene sequence: CDR1 SGHRS, CDR2 YFSETQ. There are 17 residues in the CDR3. The CDR3 loop reads CASSYGTSGGRRETQYF. As DNA, the CDR3 is TGCGCCAGCAGCTACGGGACTAGCGGGGGGCGGCGGGAGACCCAGTACTTC.

The rearrangement links TRBV7-9 to TRBJ2-3; no clear D. Germline V CDR1 and CDR2: SEHNR, FQNEAQ (reference sequence). Trimming took off 7 bases at V and 1 base at J, with 18 bases between the two ends. There are 16 residues in the CDR3. In DNA form, the CDR3 reads TGTGCCAGCACAAGTTGGCCTTCCCAACGCACAGATACGCAGTATTTT. Amino acids: CASTSWPSQRTDTQYF.

The chain recombines TRBV6-4 with TRBJ1-1; 9 nucleotides align to TRBD1. V lost 0 bases to trimming and J lost 5 bases; unmatched junction nucleotides: 1. This CDR3 is built from 14 residues. Germline lookup yields CDR1 MRHNA and CDR2 SNTAGT. The CDR3: CASSDSQGATEAFF. In DNA form, the CDR3 reads TGTGCCAGCAGTGACTCACAGGGGGCGACTGAAGCTTTCTTT.

The sample holds one count of this clone. The chain has TRBV5-6 and TRBJ1-5; D possibly corresponds to TRBD1 (5 bases). The CDR3 has 18 amino acids. Germline V CDR1 and CDR2: SGHDT, YYEEEE. V shed 4 bases and J shed 0 bases, with 20 bases lying between them. This CDR3 is CASSMGEGQYISNQPQHF. CDR3 sequence (DNA): TGTGCCAGCAGCATGGGGGAGGGGCAGTATATTAGCAATCAGCCCCAGCATTTT.

The V call is TRBV7-2, the J call TRBJ1-2; 7 bases are a match to TRBD1. This CDR3 comprises 16 residues. Per germline, CDR1 SGHTA and CDR2 FQGNSA. V shed 3 bases, J shed 7 bases, and the junction held 14 bases outside the gene matches. CDR3 protein: CASSFPRGSGTVGYTF. The CDR3 nucleotides are TGTGCCAGCAGCTTCCCTCGGGGGTCCGGGACAGTTGGCTACACCTTC.

This rearrangement joins TRBV4-2 to TRBJ1-2; weak D call: TRBD1 (6 bases). CDR1 and CDR2 (germline): LGHNA, YNFKEQ. This CDR3 is built from 14 residues. V lost 0 bases and J 6 bases, leaving 11 bases between the germline ends. CDR3 in amino acids: CASSQDGQSDGYTF. CDR3 bases: TGTGCCAGCAGCCAAGACGGACAGTCCGATGGCTACACCTTC.

The V gene is TRBV6-5, the J gene TRBJ2-6; 9 bases match TRBD2. Unmatched junction bases numbered 5, after V lost 10 bases and J lost 1 base. CDR3 size: 15 residues. Germline assignment: CDR1 MNHEY and CDR2 SVGAGI. CDR3 coding DNA: TGTGCCACGCGAGCGGGGGGTTCTGGGGCCAACGTCCTGACTTTC. Amino acid sequence: CATRAGGSGANVLTF.

J is TRBJ2-2 and V is TRBV11-3; a weak D match, TRBD1 (5 bases). The CDR3 sequence is 15 residues long. The germline gives CDR1 SGHNT, CDR2 YENEEA. Trimming left V 3 bases short and J 5 bases short, with 13 bases between. The CDR3 bases are TGTGCCAGCAGCTTGGGCAGGGTGCCAACCGGGGAGCTGTTTTTT. It specifies CASSLGRVPTGELFF.

J is TRBJ1-2 and V is TRBV4-1; TRBD1 agrees at 11 bases. Per the germline V gene, CDR1 is MGHRA and CDR2 is YSYEKL. Germline trimming cut 3 bases from V and 4 bases from J; bases unmatched to any gene: 4. This CDR3 spans 15 amino acids. The chain's CDR3 is CASSHPGQGGYGYTF. The DNA of the CDR3 is TGCGCCAGCAGCCACCCGGGACAGGGGGGCTATGGCTACACCTTC.